One T cell receptor (beta chain) is described in this entry. This clone's antigen is unknown. No per-base quality is available; no much larger clone lies one base away. The data are from a study of lymphopenia after photon versus proton radiotherapy (dated by TCRdb to about 2019). Study-level background: Photon and proton radiation therapy were compared by the study for their immunological effects in patients with gastrointestinal tumors who developed high-grade lymphopenia. The roughly 20 patients in the cohort had gastrointestinal tumors, were treated with either photon or proton therapy, and subsequently developed lymphopenia. The study aimed to characterize how the two radiation modalities differ in their impact on the immune system.

CDR1 LGHNA and CDR2 YSLEER are derived from the germline V gene. Counted from cysteine to phenylalanine, this CDR3 has 17 amino acids. Only the CDR3 part of the read is kept: 51 bases, read in frame from the first base. V is reduced by 4 bases and J by 4 bases, leaving a spacing of 21 bases between them. The investigation overall reported the following: The survival association was examined only in patients who died, and the authors described better survival with proton therapy as a possibility, not as a demonstrated result. Proton-treated patients stayed relatively stable during treatment, while photon-treated patients lost naive T cells and TCR diversity and gained effector/memory populations. After the lymphocyte count nadir, oligoclonal expansion, especially of CD8+ Temra cells, was observed in photon-treated repertoires, and the drop in diversity was driven by this expansion. Across the cohort, among patients who died, a greater drop in TCR diversity after the nadir was inversely correlated with overall survival time.

Libraries were made using the immunoSEQ multiplex PCR assay. Alongside multiparametric flow cytometry, deep sequencing of rearranged TCR beta loci was used to profile the T cell repertoires. In its TCRdb copy, this immuneACCESS table keeps in-frame sequences only and misses some clones. Where compared with another copy, unresolved V genes explain less than half of these, and the others have no known cause. The sample records 68,000 or so clones, approximately 91% of which are singletons. The ten largest clones add up to about 3% of the sample. The source was peripheral blood, collected from a patient treated with photon-based radiotherapy. The receptor was derived from a woman in her seventies with pancreatic cancer. Here the chain combines TRBV4-3 and TRBJ2-3; the D gene is not confidently resolved. The DNA reads as follows: TGCGCCAGCAGCCGGTCCGTTGGACCCCGCTGGCCAGATACGCAGTATTTT. Protein translation: CASSRSVGPRWPDTQYF.